The rows below give T cell receptor beta chains drawn from one sample of a study of T cells after yellow fever vaccination. TCRdb itself ran the 5' RACE reads through MiXCR, one entry per CDR3 protein. Of tens of thousands of distinct CDR3 sequences in the sample, almost 8% were seen once. The material was CD8+ T cells sorted from PBMCs, obtained on the day of the yellow fever booster vaccination. These receptors all come from a man in his thirties or forties who received the YFV17D yellow fever vaccine. Each CDR3 is given with its conserved first and last residue. The D gene is left open where the match is weak. Size is omitted from some rows. Given values are once, few, many or a class for expanded clones.

size,J,D,V,CDR3
-,TRBJ2-7,-,TRBV11-2,CASSLVGLSEQYF
-,TRBJ2-7,-,TRBV20-1,CSAEGGEQYF
-,TRBJ2-7,TRBD1,TRBV20-1,CSARGTGDYYEQYF
few,TRBJ1-2,-,TRBV20-1,CSARSQYYGYTF
many,TRBJ2-7,TRBD2,TRBV7-2,CASSLELAGVNEQYF
-,TRBJ2-2,-,TRBV6-1,CASSPTGVANTGELFF
few,TRBJ2-1,-,TRBV5-6,CASSSISGNPYNEQFF
-,TRBJ1-2,TRBD1,TRBV9,CASSGNRDSFYGYTF
few,TRBJ2-7,-,TRBV20-1,CSASSPTTPVNEQYF
few,TRBJ2-1,TRBD2,TRBV7-9,CASSRGLAADNEQFF
few,TRBJ2-7,TRBD2,TRBV14,CASSQLAGQRHEQYF
many,TRBJ2-1,-,TRBV7-6,CASSYSSIDSMTSNEQFF
few,TRBJ2-1,TRBD2,TRBV25-1,CASRLAGGPHEQFF
-,TRBJ2-7,TRBD1,TRBV11-2,CASSLYRGDYEQYF
many,TRBJ2-3,-,TRBV5-1,CASSLRAGPDTQYF
-,TRBJ2-1,-,TRBV4-3,CASSLGRVSYNEQFF
-,TRBJ2-2,-,TRBV11-3,CASSTIGTGELFF
few,TRBJ1-6,TRBD1,TRBV7-9,CASSPDRGLLSPLHF
few,TRBJ2-2,TRBD2,TRBV6-4,CASSDPRLAGAGELFF
-,TRBJ2-2,TRBD2,TRBV5-1,CASSSGLVAAGELFF
few,TRBJ1-1,-,TRBV6-1,CASNLGGPDTEAFF
few,TRBJ2-1,TRBD2,TRBV20-1,CSVAGLSMTSGRGIDEQFF
-,TRBJ1-6,-,TRBV7-9,CASSAAPGSEYNSPLHF
few,TRBJ2-2,TRBD2,TRBV7-3,CASSLISSGISTGELFF
-,TRBJ2-7,TRBD1,TRBV6-2/TRBV6-3,CASSPDRGNSYEQYF
-,TRBJ2-5,TRBD1,TRBV15,CATSSGQGDQETQYF
few,TRBJ2-1,TRBD2,TRBV4-3,CASSQERREDYEQFF
few,TRBJ2-1,-,TRBV9,CASSVAGGVGNEQFF
few,TRBJ2-7,-,TRBV11-2,CASSLLGATEQYF
-,TRBJ2-7,TRBD2,TRBV20-1,CSARDPLAGSYEQYF
-,TRBJ1-5,-,TRBV20-1,CSASGFGQPQHF
-,TRBJ2-3,-,TRBV12-5,CASGLGGADTQYF
few,TRBJ2-7,-,TRBV9,CASSPGTSYEQYF
few,TRBJ2-7,-,TRBV9,CASSAVGAGERYF
-,TRBJ2-3,-,TRBV27,CASSLWRWDTQYF
many,TRBJ2-7,-,TRBV2,CASSDLATEQYF